This is a list of T cell receptor beta chains from one sample in a study of cytomegalovirus exposure and HLA in healthy donors. The table came from immunoSEQ multiplex PCR; TCRdb's copy has only in-frame clones and leaves some out. The profile covers some 200,000 clones, with roughly 68% appearing a single time and about 3% taken by the ten largest. Source material: PBMCs. All receptors come from a man aged 35 to 55 in good health and CMV-seropositive. Both conserved end residues are part of each CDR3. Fields, in order: V gene, J gene, clone size, D gene, CDR3 DNA, CDR3 protein. A D gene is named only where the DNA matches it firmly. Size is omitted from some rows. Given values are once, few, many or a class for expanded clones.

TRBV29-1	TRBJ2-1	NA	TRBD2	TGCAGCGTTGAAGAGAGCCGACTAGCGGGGGGCTATGAGCAGTTCTTC	CSVEESRLAGGYEQFF
TRBV2	TRBJ1-3	NA	NA	TGTGCCAGCACCCAAGGAGCCTTCTCTGGAAACACCATATATTTT	CASTQGAFSGNTIYF
TRBV12-1	TRBJ1-3	few	NA	TGTGCCAGCAGCTTCCGAGGATCTGGAAACACCATATATTTT	CASSFRGSGNTIYF
TRBV5-1	TRBJ1-4	NA	NA	TGCGCCAGCAGCTCGGAGGGTGAAAAACTGTTTTTT	CASSSEGEKLFF
TRBV6-1	TRBJ2-2	NA	NA	TGTGCCAGCAGTGTATTGTTGACCGGGGAGCTGTTTTTT	CASSVLLTGELFF
TRBV7-8	TRBJ1-2	few	TRBD1	TGTGCCAGCAGCTTAGGGGACAGGTTCCACTATGGCTACACCTTC	CASSLGDRFHYGYTF
TRBV27	TRBJ1-2	NA	NA	TGTGCCAGCAGTTTATCGGCAGGCCAAGGCTACACCTTC	CASSLSAGQGYTF
TRBV7-8	TRBJ2-5	NA	TRBD1	TGTGCCAGCAGCCCGCCGGGACAGATTAGCCAAGAGACCCAGTACTTC	CASSPPGQISQETQYF
TRBV7-9	TRBJ2-3	NA	TRBD1	TGTGCCAGCAGCCTCGACAGGGCCACAGATACGCAGTATTTT	CASSLDRATDTQYF
TRBV25-1	TRBJ1-2	NA	NA	TGTGCCAGCAGACAGGACTATGGCTACACCTTC	CASRQDYGYTF